A selection of T cell receptor beta chains follows, all from one sample in a study of shared clonotypes between healthy human individuals. Sequencing was performed with immunoSEQ multiplex PCR; in TCRdb, only in-frame clones are kept and a portion is missing. The profile shows fewer than 400,000 clones, 74% of them singletons. The specimen was memory CD4+ T cells sorted from blood. These receptors came from a man aged 25-45 years in good health. Each CDR3 is given with its conserved first and last residue. D genes are given only for firm matches. Size values are once, few and many counts, or a class for expanded clones, and some rows have none.

TRBJ2-7	.	.	TRBV5-4	CASSLPGSAAYEQYF	TGTGCCAGCAGCTTACCCGGGTCTGCCGCCTACGAGCAGTACTTC
TRBJ1-2	.	.	TRBV7-2	CASSSRGYYGYTF	TGTGCCAGCAGCTCCAGGGGATACTATGGCTACACCTTC
TRBJ2-1	.	TRBD1	TRBV10-3	CAISDRTGILSSYNEQFF	TGTGCCATCAGCGATAGGACAGGGATACTGAGCTCCTACAATGAGCAGTTCTTC
TRBJ2-1	.	.	TRBV9	CASSAGGKGANEQFF	TGTGCCAGCAGCGCAGGCGGGAAGGGAGCGAATGAGCAGTTCTTC
TRBJ2-3	.	TRBD2	TRBV4-1	CASSQSLAGSTDTQYF	TGCGCCAGCAGCCAATCCCTAGCGGGTAGCACAGATACGCAGTATTTT
TRBJ2-7	once	TRBD2	TRBV7-2	CASSRPKQREWSYEQYF	TGTGCCAGCAGCAGACCAAAGCAGCGGGAGTGGTCCTACGAGCAGTACTTC
TRBJ2-1	.	.	TRBV7-2	CASSSDMSSYNEQFF	TGTGCCAGCAGCTCAGATATGAGCTCCTACAATGAGCAGTTCTTC
TRBJ2-6	few	.	TRBV5-1	CASSYPLGAGANVLTF	TGCGCCAGCAGCTACCCTCTAGGGGCCGGGGCCAACGTCCTGACTTTC
TRBJ2-3	.	.	TRBV5-6	CASSWWGTDTQYF	TGTGCCAGCAGCTGGTGGGGCACAGATACGCAGTATTTT
TRBJ1-1	many	.	TRBV27	CASSFASPKATEAFF	TGTGCCAGCAGTTTTGCGAGCCCTAAGGCCACTGAAGCTTTCTTT
TRBJ2-3	.	.	TRBV29-1	CSVWGGNTQYF	TGCAGCGTGTGGGGGGGCAATACGCAGTATTTT
TRBJ2-7	.	.	TRBV6-1	CASSWELNSYEQYF	TGTGCCAGCAGTTGGGAACTAAACTCCTACGAGCAGTACTTC
TRBJ2-6	.	TRBD1	TRBV18	CASSPILMTGTGGAWSPGANVLTF	TGTGCCAGCTCACCTATCTTGATGACCGGGACAGGGGGAGCCTGGTCCCCTGGGGCCAACGTCCTGACTTTC
TRBJ2-5	once	TRBD2	TRBV7-6	CASSSGLPKAETQYF	TGTGCCAGCAGCTCGGGACTACCCAAGGCGGAGACCCAGTACTTC
TRBJ1-2	once	.	TRBV30	CAWGGTSPEGYTF	TGTGCCTGGGGAGGGACGTCCCCGGAAGGCTACACCTTC
TRBJ2-7	.	.	TRBV7-9	CASSSLVEQYF	TGTGCCAGCAGCTCCCTGGTCGAGCAGTACTTC
TRBJ1-4	.	.	TRBV2	CASRPETVPTLF	TGTGCCAGCAGACCCGAAACAGTACCCACGCTTTTT
TRBJ2-1	few	TRBD2	TRBV5-1	CASSPGLAGGWSEQFF	TGCGCCAGCAGCCCGGGACTAGCGGGAGGATGGAGTGAGCAGTTCTTC
TRBJ2-5	.	.	TRBV10-3	CAISDLQGGGQETQYF	TGTGCCATCAGTGATTTACAGGGGGGAGGGCAAGAGACCCAGTACTTC
TRBJ1-1	.	.	TRBV2	CAFGVLNTEAFF	TGTGCATTTGGGGTTTTGAACACTGAAGCTTTCTTT
TRBJ1-1	.	TRBD1	TRBV10-2	CASSERQGARTEAFF	TGCGCCAGCAGTGAGCGACAGGGGGCGCGTACTGAAGCTTTCTTT
TRBJ1-4	few	.	TRBV7-2	CASSPGALREKLFF	TGTGCCAGCAGCCCGGGGGCCCTGAGGGAAAAACTGTTTTTT
TRBJ2-3	.	.	TRBV7-9	CASSPGGTDTQYF	TGTGCCAGCAGCCCGGGGGGCACAGATACGCAGTATTTT
TRBJ2-7	once	.	TRBV6-1	CASRGSGTPTFEQYF	TGTGCCAGCAGGGGCTCCGGGACACCGACCTTCGAGCAGTACTTC
TRBJ2-2	.	.	TRBV6-1	CASSKQGTTGELFF	TGTGCCAGCAGTAAACAGGGTACCACCGGGGAGCTGTTTTTT
TRBJ1-2	few	TRBD1	TRBV5-1	CASSSLGQGNYGYTF	TGCGCCAGCAGCTCCCTGGGACAGGGCAACTATGGCTACACCTTC
TRBJ1-2	once	.	TRBV5-1	CASSSQRDGYTF	TGCGCCAGCAGCTCGCAAAGGGATGGCTACACCTTC
TRBJ2-1	.	TRBD1	TRBV5-1	CASHNRGSSYNEQFF	TGCGCCAGCCATAACAGGGGGAGCTCCTACAATGAGCAGTTCTTC
TRBJ1-1	.	.	TRBV5-1	CASSLEKGEAFF	TGCGCCAGCAGCTTGGAGAAGGGTGAAGCTTTCTTT
TRBJ1-5	.	.	TRBV18	CASSRLGVSNQPQHF	TGTGCCAGCTCACGTCTAGGGGTTAGCAATCAGCCCCAGCATTTT
TRBJ2-1	few	.	TRBV12-5	CASVREANYNEQFF	TGTGCTAGTGTGAGGGAGGCAAACTACAATGAGCAGTTCTTC
TRBJ2-2	.	TRBD2	TRBV7-2	CASRSLTAGLAGVGELFF	TGTGCCAGCAGATCACTAACAGCAGGACTAGCGGGAGTCGGGGAGCTGTTTTTT
TRBJ1-2	few	TRBD1	TRBV5-6	CASSFLGTGGGGYTF	TGTGCCAGCAGCTTCCTCGGGACAGGGGGCGGTGGCTACACCTTC
TRBJ1-2	.	TRBD1	TRBV28	CASSPPGQGFGYTF	TGTGCCAGCAGTCCTCCGGGACAGGGTTTTGGCTACACCTTC
TRBJ2-1	.	.	TRBV5-1	CASSPTGTLTSSYSEQFF	TGCGCCAGCAGCCCAACCGGGACCCTAACTTCCTCCTACAGTGAGCAGTTCTTC
TRBJ2-5	.	.	TRBV7-8	CASSPSSARQETQYF	TGTGCCAGCAGCCCGAGCTCGGCGCGGCAAGAGACCCAGTACTTC
TRBJ1-3	.	.	TRBV30	CAWQGDPGNTIYF	TGTGCCTGGCAGGGCGACCCTGGAAACACCATATATTTT
TRBJ2-3	.	.	TRBV4-1	CASSQGPTGTQYF	TGCGCCAGCAGCCAAGGGCCCACGGGGACGCAGTATTTT
TRBJ2-5	.	.	TRBV9	CASSDGSLGGQETQYF	TGTGCCAGCAGCGACGGCTCGCTAGGAGGACAAGAGACCCAGTACTTC
TRBJ2-2	.	.	TRBV4-2	CASSEGQGTNTGELFF	TGTGCCAGCAGCGAAGGACAAGGAACGAACACCGGGGAGCTGTTTTTT
TRBJ1-1	once	.	TRBV6-5	CASSYAEVVLNTEAFF	TGTGCCAGCAGTTACGCAGAAGTGGTACTGAACACTGAAGCTTTCTTT
TRBJ1-3	.	TRBD1	TRBV18	CASSPGQGAGNTIYF	TGTGCCAGCTCACCGGGACAGGGGGCTGGAAACACCATATATTTT
TRBJ1-1	.	.	TRBV27	CASSLNSRGITEAFF	TGTGCCAGCAGTTTAAACTCCCGGGGGATTACTGAAGCTTTCTTT
TRBJ2-7	once	TRBD1	TRBV5-5	CASSVVPGQGRFEQYF	TGTGCCAGCAGCGTCGTACCGGGACAGGGTCGATTCGAGCAGTACTTC
TRBJ2-7	.	.	TRBV28	CASSFSFYEQYF	TGTGCCAGCAGTTTTTCGTTCTACGAGCAGTACTTC
TRBJ2-4	.	TRBD2	TRBV28	CASTRAGLAGGGSKNIQYF	TGTGCCAGCACCCGAGCGGGACTAGCGGGAGGAGGGTCCAAAAACATTCAGTACTTC
TRBJ2-3	.	.	TRBV29-1	CSVEDPSLGISDTQYF	TGCAGCGTTGAAGATCCAAGCCTGGGGATTTCAGATACGCAGTATTTT
TRBJ1-1	many	.	TRBV28	CATCDYRDQKREAFF	TGTGCCACCTGTGATTACAGGGACCAAAAACGTGAAGCTTTCTTT
TRBJ2-1	.	.	TRBV30	CAWSVLEIPFF	TGTGCCTGGAGTGTTCTTGAAATTCCGTTCTTC
TRBJ1-2	.	.	TRBV7-9	CASSLDSSGYTF	TGTGCCAGCAGCTTAGATTCCAGCGGCTACACCTTC
TRBJ2-5	.	.	TRBV5-4	CASSLTGTVTQYF	TGTGCCAGCAGCTTAACTGGGACGGTGACCCAGTACTTC
TRBJ2-1	.	TRBD2	TRBV5-4	CASSSGPAGGYNEQFF	TGTGCCAGCAGCTCAGGACCGGCGGGAGGGTACAATGAGCAGTTCTTC
TRBJ2-7	.	TRBD2	TRBV27	CASSLRGDPSYEQYF	TGTGCCAGCAGTTTACGGGGGGACCCTTCCTACGAGCAGTACTTC